Below are 21 T cell receptor beta chains sequenced from a single sample in a study of T-cell reconstitution after alpha-beta-depleted transplantation in children. Unique molecular identifiers were used to barcode this TCRbeta library. One entry per CDR3 protein, called by TCRdb with MiXCR from the PCR reads. Among fewer than 1 million distinct CDR3 sequences listed, less than 20% were seen once. Here the sequenced sample was PBMCs, mostly from graft donor cells, taken 360 days after TCRalphabeta/CD19-depleted stem cell transplant. The receptors here all came from a male patient younger than 18 who had a stem cell transplant for acute lymphoblastic leukemia, so the T cells may come from the graft donor.

In its sample, this clonotype was seen many times. The J gene is TRBJ2-3, the V gene TRBV29-1; D perhaps matches TRBD1 (5 bases). This CDR3 spans 18 amino acids. CDR1 SQVTM and CDR2 ANQGSEA come from the germline V gene. The V and J ends lost 6 bases and 1 base respectively, with 26 bases between them. This chain's CDR3 is CSVPWTLGHPDRTDTQYF. The CDR3 DNA is TGCAGCGTACCATGGACGTTGGGGCACCCGGACCGCACAGATACGCAGTATTTT.

This clonotype was seen more than once but under ten times. V usage is TRBV11-2 and J usage is TRBJ2-7; 8 bases align to TRBD2. J gave up 3 bases and V 1 base, and 5 bases lay outside the gene matches. Germline CDR1 reads SGHAT; CDR2 reads FQNNGV. The CDR3 runs 15 residues. Here the CDR3 DNA reads TGTGCCAGCAGCTTAGGTGTTAGCGGGATCTACGAGCAGTACTTC. This translates into CASSLGVSGIYEQYF.

J is TRBJ2-2 and V is TRBV20-1; D possibly corresponds to TRBD2 (5 bases). The CDR3 has 17 residues. The V gene's germline CDR1 is DFQATT and CDR2 SNEGSKA (reference sequence). V lost 5 bases and J 5 bases, leaving 24 bases between the germline ends. CDR3 loop: CSAPTAEGRRKTGELFF. CDR3 DNA sequence: TGCAGTGCTCCTACTGCTGAAGGGAGACGGAAAACCGGGGAGCTGTTTTTT.

In its sample, this clonotype was seen a few times. This sequence joins TRBV12-3 or TRBV12-4 and TRBJ2-5; TRBD1 matches at 8 bases. V lost 7 bases and J lost 3; bases outside the gene matches: 7. This CDR3 has 14 amino acids. This CDR3 is CASTPDRGEETQYF. In nucleotides, the CDR3 is TGTGCCAGCACCCCCGACAGGGGCGAAGAGACCCAGTACTTC.

This rearrangement joins TRBV7-3 to TRBJ2-7, with 7 bases lining up with TRBD1. This CDR3 spans 16 amino acids. Germline V lookup: CDR1 SGHTA, CDR2 FQGTGA. Trimming cost V 2 bases and J 3 bases; bases outside gene matches: 10. The CDR3 DNA is TGTGCCAGCAGCTTACTGGCGACAGGGACCTTCTACGAGCAGTACTTC. Encoded protein: CASSLLATGTFYEQYF.

This clonotype appeared a few times. The genes are TRBV3-1 and TRBJ2-2; D may match TRBD1 or TRBD2 (5 bases each). The V gene's germline CDR1 is LGHDT and CDR2 YNNKEL (reference sequence). The CDR3 length is 15 residues. V was cut by 4 bases and J by 3 bases, with 12 bases left in between. Here the CDR3 DNA reads TGTGCCAGCAGCCTCCGGGACGGGTACACCGGGGAGCTGTTTTTT. This gives the protein CASSLRDGYTGELFF.

In this sample, this clonotype turned up a few times. The chain carries TRBV11-2 and TRBJ2-5, with D maybe TRBD2 (5 bases). Trimming took 4 bases from V and 3 from J, leaving 12 bases between them. The germline V gene has CDR1 SGHAT and CDR2 FQNNGV. The CDR3 is 14 residues long. The CDR3 here is CASSYPLGEETQYF. CDR3 nucleotides: TGTGCCAGCAGCTACCCACTAGGCGAAGAGACCCAGTACTTC.

This clonotype was seen a handful of times. The CDR3 region has the DNA TGCGCCAGCAGCTTGGCCAGGGACAGACACACCGGGGAGCTGTTTTTT. The encoded protein is CASSLARDRHTGELFF. V and J are TRBV5-1 and TRBJ2-2; the match to TRBD1 covers 7 bases. The length of the CDR3 is 16 residues. Germline CDR1 reads SGHRS; CDR2 reads YFSETQ. With 0 bases clipped from V and 3 bases from J, the junction kept 5 bases outside the gene matches.

This clonotype was detected many times. The rearrangement links TRBV4-1 to TRBJ2-7, with D perhaps TRBD1 (6 bases). Germline V lookup: CDR1 MGHRA, CDR2 YSYEKL. V was cut by 5 bases and J by 2 bases, with 13 bases left in between. The CDR3 has 14 residues. The CDR3 DNA reads TGCGCCAGCAGCATGAACAGGGTCCCCTACGAGCAGTACTTC. Protein product: CASSMNRVPYEQYF.

This chain connects TRBV6-7 to TRBJ2-3; TRBD2 matches at 9 bases. TRBV6-7 has ORF status, its function being uncertain. The CDR3 is made up of 13 amino acids. J lost 4 bases, V lost 7 bases, and 3 bases had no gene match. The CDR3 sequence: CASNKRGADTQYF. As DNA, the CDR3 is TGTGCCAGCAATAAGCGGGGGGCAGATACGCAGTATTTT.

This clonotype was observed a few times. V usage is TRBV5-1 and J usage is TRBJ2-3, with 9 positions matching TRBD1. Germline V CDR1 and CDR2: SGHRS, YFSETQ. J was trimmed by 3 bases and V by 2 bases; bases with no gene match: 4. The CDR3 is 15 amino acids. DNA of the CDR3: TGCGCCAGCAGCTTACAGGGGGCTCAAACAGATACGCAGTATTTT. This translates into CASSLQGAQTDTQYF.

A remark on this clonotype: Just one base apart from a much larger clone, this may be a read error. The chain has TRBV5-1 and TRBJ1-1; D may be TRBD1 (5 bases). The CDR3 totals 14 residues. The V gene's germline CDR1 is SGHRS and CDR2 YFSETQ. The CDR3 DNA reads as TGCGTCAGCAGCGCCACCAGGGTGACCACTGAAGCTTTCTTT. As protein: CVSSATRVTTEAFF.

This clonotype has only a few counts. The CDR3, as DNA: TGTGCCAGCAGCTTCAGGCGGGGCGAAGATGAAAAACTGTTTTTT. Encoded protein: CASSFRRGEDEKLFF. The chain recombines TRBV13 with TRBJ1-4; tentatively, D is TRBD1 (5 bases). This CDR3 spans 15 amino acids. The V end lost 3 bases, the J end lost 6 bases, and 14 bases lay between the germline ends. The germline V gene encodes CDR1 PRHDT and CDR2 FYEKMQ (reference sequence).

J is TRBJ1-2 and V is TRBV12-3 or TRBV12-4; 10 bases line up with TRBD1. The J segment lost 8 bases and the V segment lost 7 bases, leaving 7 bases of the junction unmatched. There are 13 residues in the CDR3. CDR3 protein: CASKLGQGIGYTF. The CDR3 DNA reads TGTGCCAGCAAGCTGGGACAGGGGATCGGCTACACCTTC.

The chain combines TRBV29-1 with TRBJ1-2, with a possible D match to TRBD1 (5 bases). V lost 6 bases and J lost 0, with 17 bases in between. The CDR3 totals 15 residues. Germline V gene lookup returns CDR1 SQVTM and CDR2 ANQGSEA. For the CDR3, the DNA is TGCAGCGTAAGAAGATGGGGCAGGGCTAACTATGGCTACACCTTC. Residues: CSVRRWGRANYGYTF.

A few counts support this clonotype. The rearrangement links TRBV5-1 to TRBJ2-7; no definite D call. V was pared by 7 bases and J by 3 bases, with 14 bases between. CDR3 size: 13 residues. CDR1 is SGHRS, CDR2 YFSETQ, per germline. The CDR3 DNA is TGCGCCAGCTCGGTCCACTCGAACTACGAGCAGTACTTC. The encoded protein is CASSVHSNYEQYF.

The chain carries TRBV4-1 and TRBJ2-2; 12 bases line up with TRBD2. J lost 4 bases, V lost 3 bases, and 9 bases had no gene match. The CDR3 loop spans 18 amino acids. In germline, CDR1 is MGHRA, CDR2 YSYEKL. In nucleotides, the CDR3 is TGCGCCAGCAGCCAGCGACTAGCGGGAGAGCGTGGCACCGGGGAGCTGTTTTTT. It translates to CASSQRLAGERGTGELFF.

The chain couples TRBV5-1 to TRBJ2-3; D uncertain. V was shortened by 3 bases and J by 4 bases, with 18 bases between the two germline ends. The CDR3 spans 16 residues. The germline gives CDR1 SGHRS, CDR2 YFSETQ. CDR3 sequence (DNA): TGCGCCAGCAGCTCGACGACTTTCGTCCTCTCAGATACGCAGTATTTT. It codes for CASSSTTFVLSDTQYF.

V and J are TRBV12-3 or TRBV12-4 and TRBJ2-6; D perhaps matches TRBD1 (6 bases). There are 13 residues in the CDR3. V was clipped by 9 bases and J by 4 bases, with 10 bases between them. The CDR3 protein is CASNRAGANVLTF. The CDR3 DNA reads as TGTGCCAGTAACAGGGCCGGGGCCAACGTCCTGACTTTC.

This clonotype has a handful of counts. The rearrangement links TRBV7-3 to TRBJ2-3; D is perhaps TRBD2 (5 bases). Germline V lookup: CDR1 SGHTA, CDR2 FQGTGA. V shed 5 bases and J shed 7 bases, with 13 bases lying between them. The CDR3 has 13 amino acids. Here the CDR3 reads CASSLRSGYTQYF. As DNA, the CDR3 is TGTGCCAGCAGCCTACGGAGCGGTTATACGCAGTATTTT.

This clonotype was detected only a few times. In DNA form, the CDR3 reads TGCGCCAGCAGCTTCGGGGCGACGGGCGGTGGTTCACCCCTCCACTTT. Protein product: CASSFGATGGGSPLHF. The genes are TRBV5-1 and TRBJ1-6, with D maybe TRBD1 (5 bases). In germline, CDR1 is SGHRS, CDR2 YFSETQ. Trimming took 2 bases from V and 9 from J, leaving 18 bases between them. This CDR3 is 16 amino acids long.